This is a list of T cell receptor beta chains from one sample in a study of blood T cell repertoires in COVID-19. Clones were sequenced by immunoSEQ multiplex PCR, and TCRdb holds only the in-frame ones, with some missing. The sample lists about 70,000 clones, roughly four fifths occurring once. Source material: peripheral blood. All receptors come from a woman aged 60 to 75 with acute or convalescent COVID-19. Each CDR3 is given with its conserved first and last residue. A D gene is named only where the DNA matches it firmly. The size field is filled for only some rows; it gives once, few, many or a size class.

d_call clone_size j_call v_call cdr3_aa cdr3_nt
TRBD2 . TRBJ2-1 TRBV19 CASSIGFGLGGSFF TGTGCCAGTAGTATTGGATTCGGTTTGGGGGGGTCGTTCTTC
TRBD1 . TRBJ2-3 TRBV28 CASSQQGIHTDTQYF TGTGCCAGCAGCCAACAGGGGATCCACACAGATACGCAGTATTTT
. . TRBJ2-2 TRBV7-8 CASSYNTGELFF TGTGCCAGCAGTTATAACACCGGGGAGCTGTTTTTT
. . TRBJ1-2 TRBV6-2/TRBV6-3 CASSYSVQGTNYGYTF TGTGCCAGCAGTTACTCGGTCCAGGGGACTAACTATGGCTACACCTTC
TRBD2 few TRBJ2-7 TRBV5-1 CASSLGTSVSYEQYF TGCGCCAGCAGCTTAGGGACTAGCGTCTCCTACGAGCAGTACTTC
TRBD1 few TRBJ1-6 TRBV7-9 CASSLGDRGNSPLHF TGTGCCAGCAGCTTGGGGGACAGGGGCAATTCACCCCTCCACTTT
. . TRBJ1-1 TRBV6-1 CASSDDGENTEAFF TGTGCCAGCAGTGATGACGGAGAGAACACTGAAGCTTTCTTT
. . TRBJ1-1 TRBV19 CASSIDHQGTKAREAFF TGTGCCAGTAGTATAGATCATCAGGGGACGAAAGCGCGAGAAGCTTTCTTT
TRBD1 . TRBJ1-2 TRBV5-5 CASRYTGGNYGYTF TGTGCCAGCAGGTACACAGGGGGTAACTATGGCTACACCTTC
. . TRBJ2-1 TRBV7-8 CASSLIGGTYNEQFF TGTGCCAGCAGCTTAATTGGCGGGACCTACAATGAGCAGTTCTTC
. few TRBJ2-3 TRBV24-1 CATSDSSDTQYF TGTGCCACCAGTGATTCATCAGATACGCAGTATTTT
. . TRBJ1-2 TRBV10-1 CASSEGHGYGYTF TGCGCCAGCAGTGAGGGGCACGGCTATGGCTACACCTTC
. . TRBJ1-5 TRBV12-2 CASRLVRDREGPLYSNQPQHF TGTGCAAGTCGCTTAGTTCGGGACAGGGAGGGACCCCTATATAGCAATCAGCCCCAGCATTTT
. . TRBJ1-6 TRBV5-1 CASSLASGWNSPLHF TGCGCCAGCAGCTTGGCCTCAGGGTGGAATTCACCCCTCCACTTT
. . TRBJ1-4 TRBV7-2 CASSLLMGAPTNEKLFF TGTGCCAGCAGCTTGTTAATGGGGGCCCCAACTAATGAAAAACTGTTTTTT
TRBD1 . TRBJ2-7 TRBV19 CASSIAGGGLYYEQYF TGTGCCAGTAGTATAGCAGGGGGCGGTTTATACTACGAGCAGTACTTC
. . TRBJ2-6 TRBV19 CASSMILPRFLTF TGTGCCAGTAGTATGATACTCCCAAGATTTCTGACTTTC
TRBD1 . TRBJ1-4 TRBV9 CASSATTGGVKGEKLFF TGTGCCAGCAGCGCTACGACAGGGGGCGTCAAGGGTGAAAAACTGTTTTTT
TRBD2 . TRBJ2-3 TRBV12-5 CASGLEAGATPDTQYF TGTGCTAGTGGTTTGGAAGCGGGGGCAACACCCGATACGCAGTATTTT
. . TRBJ1-1 TRBV7-8 CASSFSSRAEAFF TGTGCCAGCAGCTTCTCTTCCCGAGCTGAAGCTTTCTTT
. . TRBJ1-1 TRBV7-6 CASSLGAGNTEAFF TGTGCCAGCAGCTTAGGCGCAGGAAACACTGAAGCTTTCTTT
. . TRBJ2-2 TRBV19 CASSTPPLRELFF TGTGCCAGTAGTACCCCTCCGTTACGGGAGCTGTTTTTT
TRBD1 . TRBJ1-3 TRBV7-8 CASSLTPRQGSGNTIYF TGTGCCAGCAGCTTAACCCCGCGACAGGGGAGTGGAAACACCATATATTTT
. . TRBJ1-4 TRBV5-5 CASRSGLGKLFF TGTGCCAGCAGGAGCGGTCTAGGGAAACTGTTTTTT
TRBD1 . TRBJ2-1 TRBV18 CASSTSTGQSVNEQFF TGTGCCAGCTCAACGTCGACAGGGCAGTCGGTCAATGAGCAGTTCTTC
. . TRBJ1-1 TRBV18 CASSPAAWDTEAFF TGTGCCAGCTCCCCGGCGGCATGGGACACTGAAGCTTTCTTT
TRBD2 . TRBJ2-1 TRBV6-2/TRBV6-3 CASSYLAGVNEQFF TGTGCCAGCAGTTACCTAGCGGGGGTTAATGAGCAGTTCTTC
TRBD1 few TRBJ1-1 TRBV5-1 CASSLYLSQGSNTEAFF TGCGCCAGCAGCTTGTACCTCTCACAGGGGTCGAACACTGAAGCTTTCTTT
TRBD2 . TRBJ2-1 TRBV29-1 CSVGTSGSFTYNEQFF TGCAGCGTCGGGACTAGCGGGAGTTTTACTTACAATGAGCAGTTCTTC
. . TRBJ1-2 TRBV6-5 CASSNYPNYGYTF TGTGCCAGCAGCAACTACCCTAACTATGGCTACACCTTC
TRBD2 . TRBJ2-1 TRBV7-3 CASSLMPTGLAGTDEQFF TGTGCCAGCAGCTTAATGCCCACGGGATTAGCGGGGACCGATGAGCAGTTCTTC
TRBD2 . TRBJ2-7 TRBV7-2 CASSQLAGGLIFPYEQYF TGTGCCAGCAGCCAACTAGCGGGAGGCTTAATTTTCCCCTACGAGCAGTACTTC
. . TRBJ2-5 TRBV4-1 CASSQDTPFRETQYF TGCGCCAGCAGCCAAGATACTCCGTTTCGGGAGACCCAGTACTTC
. . TRBJ1-1 TRBV7-9 CASSLEARGIAFF TGTGCCAGCAGCTTAGAGGCGAGAGGGATTGCTTTCTTT
TRBD2 . TRBJ2-3 TRBV9 CASSPEGLAGITDTQYF TGTGCCAGCAGCCCAGAAGGGCTAGCGGGGATCACAGATACGCAGTATTTT
. . TRBJ1-2 TRBV10-3 CAITAELTRGYTF TGTGCCATCACGGCAGAACTTACGAGGGGCTACACCTTC
. . TRBJ2-7 TRBV29-1 CSVDLSTPGEQYF TGCAGCGTTGATCTATCGACCCCGGGGGAGCAGTACTTC
. . TRBJ1-5 TRBV2 CASSPTGRDQPQHF TGTGCCAGCAGTCCAACAGGGCGGGATCAGCCCCAGCATTTT
. once TRBJ2-5 TRBV7-2 CASSPREEETQYF TGTGCCAGCAGCCCCAGGGAAGAAGAGACCCAGTACTTC
TRBD2 . TRBJ2-5 TRBV7-3 CASSRGLARQETQYF TGTGCCAGCAGCCGAGGACTAGCGAGACAAGAGACCCAGTACTTC
TRBD2 once TRBJ2-1 TRBV18 CASSPLRLAGNEQFF TGTGCCAGCTCACCTCTCCGGCTAGCGGGAAATGAGCAGTTCTTC
. . TRBJ2-3 TRBV5-1 CASSLGGTTSTDTQYF TGCGCCAGCAGCTTGGGGGGGACAACAAGCACAGATACGCAGTATTTT
. . TRBJ2-7 TRBV5-4 CASSLGANSYEQYF TGTGCCAGCAGCTTGGGTGCTAACTCCTACGAGCAGTACTTC
. . TRBJ2-1 TRBV5-4 CASSLTGYEQFF TGTGCCAGCAGCTTGACAGGCTATGAGCAGTTCTTC
TRBD2 . TRBJ2-1 TRBV7-6 CASSLSSGGYNEQFF TGTGCCAGCAGCTTAAGTAGCGGGGGGTACAATGAGCAGTTCTTC
TRBD1 . TRBJ1-4 TRBV28 CATRPGGDEKLFF TGTGCCACCCGACCAGGGGGCGATGAAAAACTGTTTTTT
TRBD1 . TRBJ1-2 TRBV28 CASSLSRTGVYGYTF TGTGCCAGCAGTTTATCAAGGACAGGGGTGTATGGCTACACCTTC
. . TRBJ2-1 TRBV11-2 CASSPAGGITYNEQFF TGTGCCAGCAGCCCCGCAGGGGGGATAACCTACAATGAGCAGTTCTTC
TRBD1 few TRBJ1-6 TRBV19 CASSIVGTGSSPLHF TGTGCCAGTAGTATTGTAGGGACAGGGAGTTCACCCCTCCACTTT